Given below is one T cell receptor (beta chain) in context. The table lists this clonotype with a few counts. Its antigen has not been determined. One base away there is no much larger clone; base qualities are not given. The record originates from a study of early T cells in non-severe SARS-CoV-2 infection listed by TCRdb under 2021. Regarding the study in general: Bulk RNA from unsorted whole blood was used for TCR sequencing, so alpha and beta chains could not be paired.

The study was a case-control design nested within a healthcare worker cohort in London, UK, with weekly nasopharyngeal swab PCR tests and blood sampling. Healthcare workers were recruited during the week of the UK lockdown, between 23 and 31 March 2020, and followed weekly for up to roughly 16 weeks. Libraries were constructed by 5' RACE. The instrument given in TCRdb is NextSeq 500. Unique molecular identifiers were attached to individual cDNA molecules in the TCR library protocol so that sequencing error and PCR bias could be corrected. TCR alpha and beta chains were both sequenced, and the abundances of alpha and beta sequences in each sample were closely correlated with each other. As for the authors' bioinformatics: Decombinator V4 was used to annotate TCR sequences for V gene, J gene and CDR3. TCRs were defined as expanded if a significant change between any two time points was detected under a Poisson model with p below 0.0001. TCR abundances were normalised to the total number of TCRs sequenced in each sample and reported as counts per million. VDJdb, accessed 1 November 2021, was searched for CMV, EBV and SARS-CoV-2 annotated TCRs, excluding TCRs annotated for multiple antigens. TCRdb redid the processing of the public reads, applying fastp at Q25 and MiXCR, and retained in-frame beta chains. Duplicate CDR3 protein sequences are folded into a single record with the most common DNA and genes. V and J calls and clone size were set by TCRdb, not the authors. The sample has tens of thousands of distinct CDR3 sequences on record, 16% of them singletons. Of the sample, 4.5% to 6.5% is held by the ten largest clones.

The investigation overall reported the following: VDJdb matching was skewed toward anti-spike CD8 responses, so virus-specific expansions were likely underestimated and private and CD4 specificities were missed.

The receptor comes from an adult who was a healthcare worker with PCR-confirmed SARS-CoV-2 infection or an uninfected control (not recorded which). The sequenced sample was whole blood, obtained at baseline.

The CDR3 in this case is CSAGLAANTGELFF. The DNA sequence reads TGCAGTGCCGGACTAGCGGCGAACACCGGGGAGCTGTTTTTT. The chain is assembled from TRBV20-1 and TRBJ2-2; 10 bases in the junction line up with TRBD2. V lost 6 bases and J lost 0 bases, and the count of bases not matched to a germline gene is 1. Sequences DFQATT (CDR1) and SNEGSKA (CDR2) are obtained from the germline V gene (reference sequence). The CDR3 goes from the cysteine to the phenylalanine over 14 residues. The only DNA kept is the CDR3, 42 bases in frame from the first base.